This T cell receptor beta chain is drawn from a study of blood T cell repertoires in COVID-19. Per germline, CDR1 LNHNV and CDR2 YYDKDF (reference sequence). V lost 0 bases to trimming and J lost 2 bases, with 11 bases between them. CDR3 length: 16 residues. Participants spanned ages about 18 to 95 years and resided in around 25 US areas. Allocation to cohorts depended on clinical history reported by the participants. Profiling relied on immunoSEQ multiplex PCR, and the TCRdb table lists in-frame clones only, not all of them. The sample lists around 200,000 clones, 86% occurring once. V usage is TRBV15 and J usage is TRBJ1-5; D is unresolved. The sequence derives from a woman in her thirties who had been exposed to COVID-19. Sequenced material: PBMCs or T cells enriched from blood (not recorded which). CDR3 amino acids: CATSRDRGRGNQPQHF. As DNA, the CDR3 is TGTGCCACCAGCAGAGACCGGGGTAGAGGCAATCAGCCCCAGCATTTT.